Sequencing of this TCR beta chain was carried out in a study of T cells expressing NK-cell markers. The wider study: Source material for TCR beta repertoires consisted of sorted CD3+CD56+NKG2C+, CD3+CD56+NKG2C- and CD3+CD56-NKG2C+ T cells.

General study results and limits: Where several donors were concerned, these clonotypes also led the CD3+CD56-NKG2C+ fraction. Whether expanded NKG2C-expressing T cell clones recognize HCMV is unknown.

Production of TCR beta cDNA relied on 5'RACE template switching with UMIs. From the 5' RACE reads, TCRdb lists one entry per CDR3 protein and no DNA. The listing contains around 180,000 distinct CDR3 sequences. In the case of this clonotype: Its antigen is unknown.

Sequenced sample: blood T cells: a sorted CD56 or NKG2C T cell subset, CD4+ or CD8+ T cells, or bulk PBMC T cells (not recorded which). The clonotype was recovered from a man aged 18-69 years in good health.

This CDR3 is CATSRELGGASNEQYF. The chain links TRBV15 to TRBJ2-7; TCRdb indicates TRBD1, and absent DNA this call remains unverified. The CDR3 totals 16 residues. In germline, CDR1 is LNHNV, CDR2 YYDKDF (reference sequence).